These 27 T cell receptor beta chains were sequenced from one sample in a study of read filtering for tumor transcriptome and immune sequencing. From approximately 430 ng of RNA, a library with molecular barcoded alpha/delta and beta/gamma adaptors was made. Each CDR3 protein is one row after TCRdb ran MiXCR on the reads. The data contain about 48,000 distinct CDR3 sequences, approximately 19% of them singletons. What was sequenced was a population of CD138-negative cells sorted from bone marrow. The receptors were sampled from a donor aged 40 or older with multiple myeloma.

As concerns this clonotype: This may come from a read error, since a much larger clone is one base off. The rearrangement uses TRBV4-3 and TRBJ2-6; D is unresolved. V was pared by 1 base and J by 4 bases, with 17 bases between. The CDR3 totals 18 residues. Germline loops: CDR1 LGHNA, CDR2 YSLEER. CDR3 protein: CASSQGAVVARGANVLTF. CDR3 in DNA: TGCGCCAGCAGCCAAGGGGCTGTGGTGGCGCGCGGGGCCAACGTCCTGACTTTC.

This clonotype has ten or more counts. J is TRBJ2-1 and V is TRBV18, with a tentative D call TRBD2 (5 bases). Germline lookup yields CDR1 KGHSH and CDR2 LQKENI. Trimming removed 0 bases at V and 3 bases at J, with 12 bases between. The CDR3 has 16 residues. The CDR3, as DNA: TGTGCCAGCTCACCACCCTCCCTAGCCTTCTACAATGAGCAGTTCTTC. The encoded protein is CASSPPSLAFYNEQFF. Looking up the rest from reference TRBV18 and TRBJ2-1 gives the full variable domain: NAGVMQNPRHLVRRRGQEARLRCSPMKGHSHVYWYRQLPEEGLKFMVYLQKENIIDESGMPKERFSAEFPKEGPSILRIQQVVRGDSAAYFCASSPPSLAFYNEQFFGPGTRLTVL.

In this sample, this clonotype turned up many times. The chain employs TRBV18 and TRBJ1-1; D not certain. The germline V gene encodes CDR1 KGHSH and CDR2 LQKENI. This CDR3 comprises 13 residues. With 3 bases removed from V and 0 bases from J, the gap between germline ends came to 5 bases. The CDR3 here is CASSPGMNTEAFF. The CDR3 DNA reads TGTGCCAGCTCACCTGGCATGAACACTGAAGCTTTCTTT.

With respect to this clonotype: With a far larger clone one base away, a read error is the likely cause. The gene calls are TRBV6-6 and TRBJ2-1, with D perhaps TRBD2 (6 bases). The V gene's germline CDR1 is MNHNY and CDR2 SVGAGI (reference sequence). Trimming took 11 bases from V and 1 from J, leaving 12 bases between them. This CDR3 has 13 amino acids. CDR3 in amino acids: CACGVASYNEQFF. CDR3 DNA: TGTGCCTGCGGGGTAGCTTCCTACAATGAGCAGTTCTTC.

This clonotype was recorded once. This may come from a read error, since a much larger clone is one base off. This chain links TRBV9 with TRBJ2-2; TRBD2 agrees at 10 bases. The CDR3 covers 15 residues. CDR1 and CDR2 from the germline V gene are SGDLS and YYNGEE. The CDR3 nucleotides are TGTACCAGCAGCTTTGGGACTAGCGCTGGCGGGGAGCTGTTTTTT. As protein: CTSSFGTSAGGELFF. Supplemented by reference TRBV9 and TRBJ2-2, the full variable domain reads DSGVTQTPKHLITATGQRVTLRCSPRSGDLSVYWYQQSLDQGLQFLIQYYNGEERAKGNILERFSAQQFPDLHSELNLSSLELGDSALYFCTSSFGTSAGGELFFGEGSRLTVL.

This clonotype has only one observation. This clone may be a read error of a much larger clone one base away. V is TRBV6-5 and J is TRBJ2-7; D may correspond to TRBD1 or TRBD2 (5 bases each). Germline V lookup: CDR1 MNHEY, CDR2 SVGAGI. With 7 bases removed from V and 9 bases from J, the gap between germline ends came to 13 bases. The CDR3 consists of 11 residues. The CDR3 reads CASTQGVWQYF. The CDR3 DNA is TGTGCCAGCACCCAGGGAGTTTGGCAGTACTTC.

This clonotype was detected only once. The gene calls are TRBV2 and TRBJ2-3; D remains unclear. Germline values: CDR1 SNHLY, CDR2 FYNNEI. The CDR3 consists of 15 residues. The V end lost 6 bases, the J end lost 0 bases, and 13 bases lay between the germline ends. Here the CDR3 reads CASSSTGTSTDTQYF. The CDR3 coding sequence is TGTGCCAGCAGCTCCACCGGAACTAGCACAGATACGCAGTATTTT.

A remark on this clonotype: This may come from a read error, since a much larger clone is one base off. V gene TRBV20-1 combines with J gene TRBJ1-1, with D tentatively TRBD1 (6 bases). V was cut by 5 bases and J by 3 bases, with 19 bases left in between. This CDR3 is built from 15 residues. Germline CDR1 DFQATT, CDR2 SNEGSKA (reference sequence). CDR3 nucleotide sequence: TGCAGTGCTCCCCGGGGGGGGCGCAGGGACACTGAAGCTTTCTTT. Residues: CSAPRGGRRDTEAFF.

As to this clonotype: An end of the junction does not agree with germline; a read error may underlie this. The rearrangement uses TRBV28 and TRBJ2-1, with 9 nucleotides matching TRBD2. This CDR3 is built from 15 residues. Germline V gene lookup returns CDR1 MDHEN and CDR2 SYDVKM. This CDR3 is CASSALAGAYNKQFF. The DNA for the CDR3 is TGTGCCAGCAGTGCATTAGCGGGAGCGTACAATAAGCAGTTCTTC.

The chain links TRBV19 to TRBJ2-3, with TRBD2 matching over 10 bases. Trimming took 7 bases from V and 4 from J; bases not matched to a gene: 5. The CDR3 runs 14 residues. Germline assignment: CDR1 LNHDA and CDR2 SQIVND (reference sequence). CDR3 nucleotide sequence: TGTGCCAGTACCAGCGGGAGGGTCGCAGATACGCAGTATTTT. Translation gives CASTSGRVADTQYF.

A few counts support this clonotype. The J gene is TRBJ1-5, the V gene TRBV20-1; 9 bases line up with TRBD1. The length of the CDR3 is 16 residues. J gave up 5 bases and V 4 bases, and 12 bases lay outside the gene matches. The V gene's germline CDR1 is DFQATT and CDR2 SNEGSKA (reference sequence). CDR3 nucleotides: TGCAGTGCTACTCCCACGGGACAGGGCACCCATCAGCCCCAGCATTTT. Translating it yields CSATPTGQGTHQPQHF.

This clonotype appeared many times. The genes are TRBV20-1 and TRBJ2-5; D is unclear. Germline V gene lookup returns CDR1 DFQATT and CDR2 SNEGSKA (reference sequence). The V end lost 3 bases, the J end lost 4 bases, and 9 bases lay between the germline ends. This CDR3 spans 12 amino acids. The CDR3 loop is CSASEEAETQYF. The CDR3 nucleotides are TGCAGTGCTAGTGAGGAAGCAGAGACCCAGTACTTC.

The sample holds many counts of this clonotype. The rearrangement links TRBV7-3 to TRBJ2-3, with 7 bases fitting TRBD2. After removal of 8 bases from V and 6 bases from J, the junction contained 5 bases not matched to a gene. The CDR3 extends over 12 amino acids. Germline assignment: CDR1 SGHTA and CDR2 FQGTGA. The CDR3 here is CASREESDTQYF. The CDR3 region has the DNA TGTGCCAGCCGGGAGGAGTCCGATACGCAGTATTTT.

The chain combines TRBV29-1 with TRBJ2-5; 11 bases line up with TRBD2. This CDR3 region has 15 residues. Germline V gene sequence: CDR1 SQVTM, CDR2 ANQGSEA. V trimming: 2 bases; J trimming: 5 bases; junction bases outside the gene matches: 7. The DNA for the CDR3 is TGCAGCGTTGAACTCGGACTAGCGGGCACGGAGACCCAGTACTTC. Amino acids: CSVELGLAGTETQYF.

About this clonotype itself: This may come from a read error, since a much larger clone is one base off. The gene calls are TRBV20-1 and TRBJ2-5; the D gene is possibly TRBD1 (6 bases). This CDR3 has 13 amino acids. Per germline, CDR1 DFQATT and CDR2 SNEGSKA (reference sequence). Between the trimmed V and J ends, which lost 5 bases and 4 bases, there was a span of 14 bases. The CDR3 is CSADLQGPETQYF. Here the CDR3 DNA reads TGCAGTGCTGACCTTCAGGGGCCAGAGACCCAGTACTTC.

This clonotype was observed many times. V is TRBV10-1 and J is TRBJ2-2; TRBD1 is a possible D gene (5 bases). The V end was cut by 7 bases, the J end by 6 bases, with 12 bases between. CDR1 is WNHNN, CDR2 SYGVQD, per germline (reference sequence). There are 13 residues in the CDR3. This chain's CDR3 is CASKNSGSGELFF. CDR3 nucleotides: TGCGCCAGCAAAAATTCAGGGTCCGGGGAGCTGTTTTTT.

This clonotype was seen at least ten times. The rearrangement joins TRBV18 to TRBJ2-3; the D is unclear. V was shortened by 2 bases and J by 0 bases, with 9 bases between the two germline ends. Germline CDR1 and CDR2: KGHSH and LQKENI. The CDR3 sequence is 15 residues long. CDR3 loop: CASSPTQSSTDTQYF. The CDR3 nucleotides read TGTGCCAGCTCACCAACCCAATCCAGCACAGATACGCAGTATTTT.

Ten or more counts support this clonotype. The J gene is TRBJ1-1, the V gene TRBV28; weak D call: TRBD1 (6 bases). Per the germline V gene, CDR1 is MDHEN and CDR2 is SYDVKM. This CDR3 comprises 15 residues. Trimming shortened V by 5 bases and J by 1 base, and 14 bases separated the two germline ends. The CDR3 spells CASSESWGQNTEAFF. In nucleotides, the CDR3 is TGTGCCAGCAGTGAGTCCTGGGGACAGAACACTGAAGCTTTCTTT.

This clonotype appeared a few times. The V gene is TRBV7-8, the J gene TRBJ1-1; no clear D gene. Between the trimmed V and J ends, which lost 4 bases and 2 bases, there was a span of 11 bases. Germline V gene sequence: CDR1 SGHVS, CDR2 FQNEAQ. The CDR3 consists of 14 residues. CDR3 loop: CASSSSTHNTEAFF. In DNA, the CDR3 is TGTGCCAGCAGCTCTTCTACACATAACACTGAAGCTTTCTTT.

In this sample, this clonotype turned up a few times. One junction end disagrees with the germline gene, perhaps due to a read error. The J gene is TRBJ2-3, the V gene TRBV18; D not certain. CDR3 length: 14 residues. Germline CDR1 KGHSH, CDR2 LQKENI. The CDR3 spells CASSPSRPSDTQCF. The CDR3 nucleotides are TGTGCCAGCTCACCAAGTAGGCCATCAGATACGCAGTGTTTT.

This clonotype was seen ten or more times. V is TRBV30 and J is TRBJ1-1; possibly TRBD1 for D (5 bases). Germline values: CDR1 GTSNPN, CDR2 SVGIG (reference sequence). This CDR3 has 13 amino acids. Trimming removed 8 bases at V and 0 bases at J, with 13 bases between. The CDR3 is CARGVGVNTEAFF. The DNA for the CDR3 is TGTGCCCGGGGGGTAGGGGTGAACACTGAAGCTTTCTTT.

This clonotype was seen many times. The chain is built from TRBV29-1 and TRBJ2-7; 7 nucleotides align to TRBD2. Germline CDR1 and CDR2: SQVTM and ANQGSEA. The V gene end was trimmed by 4 bases and the J gene end by 4 bases; junction bases not matched to a gene: 7. The CDR3 runs to 13 residues. This CDR3 reads CSVGRGEGYEQYF. CDR3 coding DNA: TGCAGCGTTGGTCGGGGGGAGGGTTACGAGCAGTACTTC.

On this clonotype: With a much larger clone just one base away, this may be a read error. The chain recombines TRBV19 with TRBJ2-1; D unclear. In germline, CDR1 is LNHDA, CDR2 SQIVND (reference sequence). This CDR3 is built from 14 residues. CDR3 coding DNA: TGTGCCCGTAGCCCTAATACTGAATACAATGAGCAGTTCTTC. Protein product: CARSPNTEYNEQFF.

This chain uses TRBV12-5 with TRBJ2-7; D ambiguous. Germline loops: CDR1 LGHNT, CDR2 FRNRAP. V was clipped by 2 bases and J by 2 bases, with 7 bases between them. The CDR3 has 13 residues. The CDR3 sequence is CASGLFGAYEQYF. CDR3 coding DNA: TGTGCTAGTGGTTTGTTCGGAGCCTACGAGCAGTACTTC.

This clonotype is termed medium-sized. The chain combines TRBV20-1 with TRBJ2-1, with 14 bases lining up with TRBD2. V shed 6 bases and J 9 bases; nucleotides not matched to a gene: 10. This CDR3 comprises 15 residues. CDR1 and CDR2 (germline): DFQATT, SNEGSKA (reference sequence). DNA for the CDR3: TGCAGTGCCCAGAGACTAGCGGGAGGGGGTATTGAGCAGTTCTTC. It yields the protein CSAQRLAGGGIEQFF.

In its sample, this clonotype was seen a few times. The CDR3 loop is CSARDPRVTEAFF. In nucleotides, the CDR3 is TGCAGTGCTAGAGATCCCCGGGTCACTGAAGCTTTCTTT. The rearrangement uses TRBV20-1 and TRBJ1-1; D unclear. Per germline, CDR1 DFQATT and CDR2 SNEGSKA (reference sequence). There are 13 residues in the CDR3. Trimming removed 0 bases from V and 4 bases from J, with 9 bases in between.

This clonotype was counted many times. This chain connects TRBV12-3 or TRBV12-4 to TRBJ1-1, with TRBD1 as a possible D gene (5 bases). The V gene lost 5 bases and the J gene lost 3 bases, with 16 bases spanning the gap. The CDR3 has 15 amino acids. The CDR3 here is CASSLGDRWDTEAFF. DNA for the CDR3: TGTGCCAGCAGTCTGGGGGACCGATGGGACACTGAAGCTTTCTTT.